This note documents a single T cell receptor beta chain sequence. The record originates from a study of blood T cell repertoires in COVID-19. Study summary: Nucleic acid was either cDNA or gDNA, and it came from T cells, B-cell-depleted T cells, or PBMCs.

The CDR3 has 10 residues. V shed 3 bases and J shed 14 bases, with 8 bases lying between them. Germline-derived CDR1 and CDR2 are SGHVS and FNYEAQ. In the original analysis: Scientists estimated how many nucleated cells there were by amplifying reference gene primers. Data came from immunoSEQ multiplex PCR; TCRdb stores just in-frame clones and leaves some out. V, J and clone size derive from that table, while D and trimming were established from the DNA sequence. The repertoire holds roughly 150,000 clones, with 76% as singletons. The sample taken for sequencing was peripheral blood. This clonotype was sampled from a woman of 80 years or more with acute or convalescent COVID-19. The rearrangement links TRBV7-6 to TRBJ1-3, with D possibly matching TRBD1 (5 bases). CDR3 bases: TGTGCCAGCAGCTTGGGGCGGTTATATTTT. It yields the protein CASSLGRLYF.